The 3 T cell receptor beta chains in this list originate from one sample, sequenced in a study of T-cell memory formation after mild COVID-19. TCRdb re-called the 5' RACE reads through MiXCR, storing one row per CDR3 protein. The data contain over 300,000 distinct CDR3 sequences, about 20% of them singletons. Input material: PBMCs or a T cell subset sorted from them (not recorded which). The receptors were gathered from a man between 18 and 35 years old who had mild COVID-19 (a few samples of this study predate the infection). Cell type and time point are not known.

This clonotype was seen only a few times. The chain couples TRBV27 to TRBJ2-7; 12 positions match TRBD2. After removal of 5 bases from V and 6 bases from J, the junction contained 5 bases not matched to a gene. This CDR3 region has 14 residues. The germline V gene encodes CDR1 MNHEY and CDR2 SMNVEV (reference sequence). The CDR3 sequence is CASSPRTSGAEQYV. In DNA form, the CDR3 reads TGTGCCAGCAGTCCAAGGACTAGCGGGGCCGAGCAGTACGTC.

This clonotype has just a few counts. CDR3 in DNA: TGTGCCAGCAGCCGCTCCGCACGGCTTCTCACAGATACGCAGTATTTT. It specifies CASSRSARLLTDTQYF. The chain uses TRBV7-8 and TRBJ2-3; no clear D gene. The V gene's germline CDR1 is SGHVS and CDR2 FQNEAQ. There are 16 residues in the CDR3. Trimming left V 5 bases short and J 2 bases short, with 17 bases between.

This clonotype showed up just a few times. The V call is TRBV20-1, the J call TRBJ2-7; 7 nucleotides match TRBD1. V was clipped by 2 bases and J by 7 bases; unmatched bases: 11. Germline CDR1 and CDR2: DFQATT and SNEGSKA (reference sequence). The CDR3 totals 14 residues. This chain's CDR3 is CSARPPDRVWEQYV. For the CDR3, the DNA is TGCAGTGCTAGACCCCCCGACAGGGTGTGGGAGCAGTACGTC.